This paragraph reports one TCR beta chain. Its matching antigen is unknown. This record comes from a study of cytomegalovirus exposure and HLA in healthy donors. Study-wide context: The roughly 130 validation repertoires used the same platform as the roughly 620 first-cohort repertoires, a later analysis reported.

Broader study findings: The classifier was said to identify cytomegalovirus status with high specificity and sensitivity.

Data came from immunoSEQ multiplex PCR; TCRdb stores just in-frame clones and leaves some out. The table records 130,000 to 150,000 clones, roughly 89% of them present only once. V lost 3 bases and J 5 bases, leaving 17 bases between the germline ends. The germline V gene has CDR1 LNHDA and CDR2 SQIVND (reference sequence). CDR3 length: 16 amino acids. The V and J genes are TRBV19 and TRBJ2-1; no firm D call. The receptor was derived from a woman aged 18-30 years in good health and CMV-seropositive. The sequenced sample was PBMCs. DNA of the CDR3: TGTGCCAGTAGTATCGTAAACTCGTACCTTGACAATGAGCAGTTCTTC. Translated, it gives CASSIVNSYLDNEQFF.